This T cell receptor (beta chain) originates from a study of CD8 T cells in ankylosing spondylitis. The V and J ends lost 0 bases and 2 bases, in that order; junction bases with no gene match: 7. CDR1 and CDR2 from the germline V gene are LGHDT and YNNKEL (reference sequence). The CDR3 contains 17 residues. Broader study findings: Characteristic, it appeared, of ankylosing spondylitis blood was a TCR beta motif of roughly 8 highly homologous variants.

TCR beta libraries were made by quantitative 5'-RACE with molecular barcodes. TCRdb used MiXCR to reprocess the 5' RACE reads, holding one entry per CDR3 protein. The data show 750,000 to 850,000 distinct CDR3 sequences, roughly 10% seen once. On this clonotype: The antigen is unknown.

The chain joins TRBV3-1 to TRBJ2-5; 9 nucleotides align to TRBD2. The receptor was isolated from a male donor with ankylosing spondylitis. The sample consisted of blood, either unsorted or a sorted T cell fraction (not recorded which). The chain's CDR3 is CASSQDLWTSVQETQYF. The CDR3 bases are TGTGCCAGCAGCCAAGATCTTTGGACTAGCGTACAAGAGACCCAGTACTTC.